The 21 T cell receptor beta chains below all came from one sample that was sequenced in a study of graft-versus-host responses after intestinal transplantation. TCRdb's copy holds only in-frame clones and misses some; the assay was immunoSEQ multiplex PCR. The sample consists of approximately 90,000 clones, around 92% of them appearing once. These receptors have no known antigen. The sample consisted of unstimulated CD8+ T cells sorted from spleen or lymph node cells, taken before transplant. These receptors were taken from a human donor who was the organ donor for an intestinal transplant.

The CDR3, as DNA: TGCGCCAGCAGCTTCGTGGATGGGGGCCCCGACGGCTACACCTTC. Translation gives CASSFVDGGPDGYTF. The V and J genes are TRBV4-1 and TRBJ1-2, with D maybe TRBD1 (6 bases). The CDR3 totals 15 residues. Between the trimmed V and J ends, which lost 5 bases and 8 bases, there was a span of 21 bases. The germline V gene encodes CDR1 MGHRA and CDR2 YSYEKL.

The rearrangement links TRBV27 to TRBJ2-7; D unclear. The V gene lost 6 bases and the J gene lost 2 bases, with 11 bases spanning the gap. Germline V CDR1 and CDR2: MNHEY, SMNVEV (reference sequence). This CDR3 is 13 amino acids long. CDR3: CASSHGSAYEQYF. The DNA for the CDR3 is TGTGCCAGCAGCCACGGGTCGGCCTACGAGCAGTACTTC.

This chain joins TRBV11-2 and TRBJ2-7; no firm D call. Looked up from germline, CDR1 is SGHAT and CDR2 is FQNNGV. This CDR3 region has 11 residues. Deletions cut 8 bases from V and 2 bases from J, with 7 bases between. The CDR3 DNA is TGTGCCAGCGCAAGCCCCTACGAGCAGTACTTC. Its protein product is CASASPYEQYF.

This rearrangement joins TRBV4-2 to TRBJ2-7; 11 bases map to TRBD2. CDR1 LGHNA and CDR2 YNFKEQ come from the germline V gene. The CDR3 length is 17 residues. The junction had 4 bases not matched to a gene; V was cut back by 0 bases and J by 0 bases. CDR3 loop: CASSQEGGLAASYEQYF. The CDR3 region has the DNA TGTGCCAGCAGCCAAGAGGGGGGACTAGCGGCCTCCTACGAGCAGTACTTC.

The chain joins TRBV7-9 to TRBJ2-1, with D possibly being TRBD1 (6 bases). The CDR3 totals 18 residues. The V gene lost 5 bases and the J gene lost 6 bases, with 26 bases spanning the gap. The V gene's germline CDR1 is SEHNR and CDR2 FQNEAQ (reference sequence). For the CDR3, the DNA is TGTGCCAGCAGCCCGATATTTAGACAGGTTGTTACGGGCAATGAGCAGTTCTTC. Protein: CASSPIFRQVVTGNEQFF.

This rearrangement joins TRBV4-2 to TRBJ2-7; 9 nucleotides match TRBD2. The germline V gene has CDR1 LGHNA and CDR2 YNFKEQ. Trimming at V came to 1 base and at J to 0 bases, leaving 1 base not matched to a gene. This CDR3 region has 15 residues. As DNA, the CDR3 is TGTGCCAGCAGCCAAGGACTAGCGGCCTCCTACGAGCAGTACTTC. Protein sequence: CASSQGLAASYEQYF.

The CDR3 region is CASSYRGSSYNSPLHF. The CDR3 DNA follows: TGTGCCAGCAGTTACCGGGGAAGCTCCTATAATTCACCCCTCCACTTT. The chain is built from TRBV6-5 and TRBJ1-6; D gene ambiguous. The V end was cut by 2 bases, the J end by 0 bases, with 8 bases between. This CDR3 is built from 16 residues. Germline V lookup: CDR1 MNHEY, CDR2 SVGAGI.

The chain joins TRBV28 to TRBJ1-6; perhaps TRBD1 as D (5 bases). V lost 6 bases and J 0 bases, leaving 12 bases between the germline ends. Looked up from germline, CDR1 is MDHEN and CDR2 is SYDVKM. The CDR3 totals 16 residues. The CDR3 coding sequence is TGTGCCAGCAGCCTACAGGCGAGCTCCTATAATTCACCCCTCCACTTT. The encoded protein is CASSLQASSYNSPLHF.

The V call is TRBV9, the J call TRBJ1-1; D is unresolved. V shed 3 bases and J shed 0 bases, with 6 bases lying between them. The CDR3 has 13 residues. Per the germline V gene, CDR1 is SGDLS and CDR2 is YYNGEE. The CDR3 here is CASSAEVNTEAFF. CDR3 DNA: TGTGCCAGCAGCGCAGAAGTGAACACTGAAGCTTTCTTT.

J is TRBJ1-4 and V is TRBV2; a weak D match, TRBD1 (6 bases). The CDR3 spans 16 residues. Germline CDR1 reads SNHLY; CDR2 reads FYNNEI. V lost 6 bases and J 8 bases, leaving 22 bases between the germline ends. CDR3 in amino acids: CASRESRDIYGEKLFF. As DNA, the CDR3 is TGTGCCAGCAGAGAGTCCCGGGACATTTACGGGGAAAAACTGTTTTTT.

The gene calls are TRBV7-2 and TRBJ2-1; no reliable D call. The CDR3 is 12 amino acids. Germline V gene lookup returns CDR1 SGHTA and CDR2 FQGNSA. V gave up 1 base and J gave up 8 bases, with 6 bases separating them. CDR3 bases: TGTGCCAGCAGCTTAGTTCTTCATGAGCAGTTCTTC. Its protein product is CASSLVLHEQFF.

The chain has TRBV19 and TRBJ1-1; D is unclear. The CDR3 covers 13 residues. The germline V gene encodes CDR1 LNHDA and CDR2 SQIVND (reference sequence). V lost 8 bases and J lost 6, with 16 bases in between. The CDR3 DNA reads TGTGCCAGTTCCTACTCGGGCGGGGCTGAAGCTTTCTTT. Protein: CASSYSGGAEAFF.

The V gene is TRBV4-1, the J gene TRBJ1-1; TRBD1 might be the D (5 bases). Germline CDR1 and CDR2: MGHRA and YSYEKL. V was pared by 0 bases and J by 6 bases, with 11 bases between. The CDR3 has 14 amino acids. CDR3 loop: CASSQDPGWAEAFF. The DNA for the CDR3 is TGCGCCAGCAGCCAAGATCCAGGGTGGGCTGAAGCTTTCTTT.

The CDR3 bases are TGTGCCAGCAGCCTCGCGGCGGGGGGGAGCGAGACCCAGTACTTC. Residues: CASSLAAGGSETQYF. This chain connects TRBV11-2 to TRBJ2-5, with TRBD2 matching 9 bases. The J segment lost 5 bases and the V segment lost 5 bases, leaving 9 bases of the junction unmatched. Germline CDR1 reads SGHAT; CDR2 reads FQNNGV. The CDR3 contains 15 residues.

This clone was seen once. The chain links TRBV7-9 to TRBJ1-1; no reliable D call. The CDR3 spans 14 residues. CDR1 and CDR2 from the germline V gene are SEHNR and FQNEAQ (reference sequence). Trimming shortened V by 8 bases and J by 7 bases, and 20 bases separated the two germline ends. The CDR3 DNA sequence: TGTGCCAGCGGAAGTTATGGGGAGAGGAGTGAAGCTTTCTTT. As protein: CASGSYGERSEAFF.

The CDR3 loop reads CSVEHGELFF. CDR3 nucleotide sequence: TGCAGCGTTGAACACGGGGAGCTGTTTTTT. The chain couples TRBV29-1 to TRBJ2-2; no clear D. From germline, CDR1 is SQVTM and CDR2 ANQGSEA. The CDR3 runs 10 residues. Trimming took off 2 bases at V and 7 bases at J, with 2 bases between the two ends.

This chain uses TRBV7-2 with TRBJ2-6; 9 bases line up with TRBD2. Germline CDR1 is SGHTA and CDR2 is FQGNSA. The trim removed 5 bases at V and 4 bases at J, leaving 3 bases unmatched. This CDR3 has 15 amino acids. Written as DNA, the CDR3 is TGTGCCAGCAGCGCCACTAGCGGGGGGGCCAACGTCCTGACTTTC. Its protein is CASSATSGGANVLTF. Supplemented by reference TRBV7-2 and TRBJ2-6, the full variable domain reads GAGVSQSPSNKVTEKGKDVELRCDPISGHTALYWYRQSLGQGLEFLIYFQGNSAPDKSGLPSDRFSAERTGGSVSTLTIQRTQQEDSAVYLCASSATSGGANVLTFGAGSRLTVL.

The chain couples TRBV19 to TRBJ2-1, with 8 nucleotides matching TRBD2. CDR3 length equals 17 residues. The germline V gene has CDR1 LNHDA and CDR2 SQIVND (reference sequence). Losses at the gene ends were 5 bases for V and 4 bases for J; bases not matched to a gene: 13. CDR3 protein: CASSASQTSGPYNEQFF. The CDR3 DNA reads TGTGCCAGTAGTGCCTCCCAAACTAGCGGCCCGTACAATGAGCAGTTCTTC. The variable domain in full, completed from reference TRBV19 and TRBJ2-1, reads DGGITQSPKYLFRKEGQNVTLSCEQNLNHDAMYWYRQDPGQGLRLIYYSQIVNDFQKGDIAEGYSVSREKKESFPLTVTSAQKNPTAFYLCASSASQTSGPYNEQFFGPGTRLTVL.

V and J are TRBV5-4 and TRBJ1-2; the D is unclear. The V gene lost 0 bases and the J gene lost 4 bases, with 10 bases spanning the gap. Looked up from germline, CDR1 is SGHNT and CDR2 is YYREEE (reference sequence). The CDR3 length is 14 residues. The CDR3 bases are TGTGCCAGCAGCTTGGCCATCCAGATCTATGGCTACACCTTC. Its translation is CASSLAIQIYGYTF. The complete variable domain, with remaining parts taken from reference TRBV5-4 and TRBJ1-2, reads ETGVTQSPTHLIKTRGQQVTLRCSSQSGHNTVSWYQQALGQGPQFIFQYYREEENGRGNFPPRFSGLQFPNYSSELNVNALELDDSALYLCASSLAIQIYGYTFGSGTRLTVV.

The rearrangement links TRBV4-1 to TRBJ1-6; D uncertain. There are 15 residues in the CDR3. Germline V gene data show CDR1 as MGHRA and CDR2 as YSYEKL. The germline V and J ends were trimmed by 0 bases and 7 bases, with 10 bases remaining between them. CDR3: CASSQEHSLNSPLHF. The DNA for the CDR3 is TGCGCCAGCAGCCAAGAGCACAGCTTAAATTCACCCCTCCACTTT.

The chain recombines TRBV5-5 with TRBJ2-3; D not certain. Germline values: CDR1 SGHKS, CDR2 YYEKEE (reference sequence). The germline V and J ends were trimmed by 3 bases and 0 bases, with 8 bases remaining between them. The CDR3 loop spans 14 amino acids. The CDR3 region is CASSSSRSTDTQYF. CDR3 nucleotide sequence: TGTGCCAGCAGCTCATCCAGAAGCACAGATACGCAGTATTTT.